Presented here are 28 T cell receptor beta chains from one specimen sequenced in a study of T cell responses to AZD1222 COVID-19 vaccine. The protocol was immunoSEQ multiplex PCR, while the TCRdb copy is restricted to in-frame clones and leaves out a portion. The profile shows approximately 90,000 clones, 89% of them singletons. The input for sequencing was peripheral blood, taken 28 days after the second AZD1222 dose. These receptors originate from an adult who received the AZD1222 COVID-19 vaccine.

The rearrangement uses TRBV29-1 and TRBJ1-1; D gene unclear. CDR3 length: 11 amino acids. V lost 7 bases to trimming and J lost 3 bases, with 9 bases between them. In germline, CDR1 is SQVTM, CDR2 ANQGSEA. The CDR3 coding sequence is TGCAGCGGAGGCGGATACACTGAAGCTTTCTTT. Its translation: CSGGGYTEAFF. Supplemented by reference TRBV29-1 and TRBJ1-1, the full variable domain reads SAVISQKPSRDICQRGTSLTIQCQVDSQVTMMFWYRQQPGQSLTLIATANQGSEATYESGFVIDKFPISRPNLTFSTLTVSNMSPEDSSIYLCSGGGYTEAFFGQGTRLTVV.

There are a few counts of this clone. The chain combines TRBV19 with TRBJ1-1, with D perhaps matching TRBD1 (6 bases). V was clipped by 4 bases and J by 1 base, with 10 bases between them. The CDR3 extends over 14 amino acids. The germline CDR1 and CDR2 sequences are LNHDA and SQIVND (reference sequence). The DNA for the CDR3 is TGTGCCAGTAGTACTCGGACAGCGAACACTGAAGCTTTCTTT. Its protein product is CASSTRTANTEAFF.

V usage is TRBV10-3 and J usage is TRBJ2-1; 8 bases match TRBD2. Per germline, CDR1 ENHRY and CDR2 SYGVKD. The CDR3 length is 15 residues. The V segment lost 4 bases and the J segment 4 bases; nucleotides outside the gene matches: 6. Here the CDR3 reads CAISGFSGKYNEQFF. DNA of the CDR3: TGTGCCATCAGTGGATTTAGCGGGAAATACAATGAGCAGTTCTTC.

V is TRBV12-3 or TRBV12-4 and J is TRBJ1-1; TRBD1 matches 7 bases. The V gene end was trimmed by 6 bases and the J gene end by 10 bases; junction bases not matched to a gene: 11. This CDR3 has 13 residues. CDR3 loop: CASSLQQGRAAFF. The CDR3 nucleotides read TGTGCCAGCAGCCTTCAACAGGGGCGGGCAGCTTTCTTT.

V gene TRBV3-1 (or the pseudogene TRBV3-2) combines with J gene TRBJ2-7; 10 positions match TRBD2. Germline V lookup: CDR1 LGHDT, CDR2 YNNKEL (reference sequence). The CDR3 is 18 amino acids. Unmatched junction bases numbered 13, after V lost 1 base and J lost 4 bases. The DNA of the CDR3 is TGTGCCAGCAGCCAAGTTTCTAGCGGGGGACCTTCTCCGTACGAGCAGTACTTC. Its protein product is CASSQVSSGGPSPYEQYF.

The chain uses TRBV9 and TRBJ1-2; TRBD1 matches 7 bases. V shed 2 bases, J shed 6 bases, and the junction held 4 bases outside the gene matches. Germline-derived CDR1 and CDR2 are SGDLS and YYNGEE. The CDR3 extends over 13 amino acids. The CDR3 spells CASSVNRGDGYTF. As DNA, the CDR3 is TGTGCCAGCAGCGTTAACAGGGGTGATGGCTACACCTTC.

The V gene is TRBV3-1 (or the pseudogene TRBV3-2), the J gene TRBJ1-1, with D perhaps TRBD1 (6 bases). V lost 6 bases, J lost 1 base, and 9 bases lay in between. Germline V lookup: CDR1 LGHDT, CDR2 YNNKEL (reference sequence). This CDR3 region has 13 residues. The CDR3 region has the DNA TGTGCCAGCAGTAGGGGGGGGAACACTGAAGCTTTCTTT. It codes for CASSRGGNTEAFF.

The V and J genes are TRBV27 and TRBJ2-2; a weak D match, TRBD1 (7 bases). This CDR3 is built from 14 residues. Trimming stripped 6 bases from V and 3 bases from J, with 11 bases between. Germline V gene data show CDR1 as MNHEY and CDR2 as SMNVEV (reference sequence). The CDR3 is CASSRGVDTGELFF. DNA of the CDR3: TGTGCCAGCAGCAGGGGGGTGGACACCGGGGAGCTGTTTTTT.

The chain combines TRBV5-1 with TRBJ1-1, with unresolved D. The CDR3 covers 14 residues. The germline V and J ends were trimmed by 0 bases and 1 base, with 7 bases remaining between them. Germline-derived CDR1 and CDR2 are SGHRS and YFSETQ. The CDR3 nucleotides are TGCGCCAGCAGCTTGGGTATCGCGAACACTGAAGCTTTCTTT. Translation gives CASSLGIANTEAFF. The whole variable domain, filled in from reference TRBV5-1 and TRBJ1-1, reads KAGVTQTPRYLIKTRGQQVTLSCSPISGHRSVSWYQQTPGQGLQFLFEYFSETQRNKGNFPGRFSGRQFSNSRSEMNVSTLELGDSALYLCASSLGIANTEAFFGQGTRLTVV.

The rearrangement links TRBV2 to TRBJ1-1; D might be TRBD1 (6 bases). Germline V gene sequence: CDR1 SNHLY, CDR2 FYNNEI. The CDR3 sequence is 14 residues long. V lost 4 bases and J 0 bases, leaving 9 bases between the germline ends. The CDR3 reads CASSGRDMNTEAFF. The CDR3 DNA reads TGTGCCAGCAGTGGGAGGGACATGAACACTGAAGCTTTCTTT.

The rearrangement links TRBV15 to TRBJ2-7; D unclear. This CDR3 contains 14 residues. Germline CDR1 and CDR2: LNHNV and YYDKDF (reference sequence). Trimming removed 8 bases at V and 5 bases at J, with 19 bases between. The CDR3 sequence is CATGEGQPIHEQYF. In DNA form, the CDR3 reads TGTGCCACCGGGGAAGGGCAACCGATCCACGAGCAGTACTTC.

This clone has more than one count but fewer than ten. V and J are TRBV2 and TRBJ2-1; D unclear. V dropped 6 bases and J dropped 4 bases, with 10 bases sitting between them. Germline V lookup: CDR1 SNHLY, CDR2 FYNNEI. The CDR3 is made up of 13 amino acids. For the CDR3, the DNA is TGTGCCAGCAGACGAGACATATACAATGAGCAGTTCTTC. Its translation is CASRRDIYNEQFF.

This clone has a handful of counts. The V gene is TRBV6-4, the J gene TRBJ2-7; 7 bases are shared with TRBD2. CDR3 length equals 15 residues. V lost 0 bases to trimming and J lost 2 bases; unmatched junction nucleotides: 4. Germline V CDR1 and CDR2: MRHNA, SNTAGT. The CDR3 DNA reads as TGTGCCAGCAGTGACTCTGCGAGCGGGGCCTACGAGCAGTACTTC. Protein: CASSDSASGAYEQYF.

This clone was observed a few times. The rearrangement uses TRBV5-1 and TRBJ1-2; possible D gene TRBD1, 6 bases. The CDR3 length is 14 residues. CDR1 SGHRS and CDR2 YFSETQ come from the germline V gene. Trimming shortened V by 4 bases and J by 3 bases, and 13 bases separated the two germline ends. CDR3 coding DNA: TGCGCCAGCAGCCCCCAGGAGGGGGACTATGGCTACACCTTC. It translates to CASSPQEGDYGYTF.

The CDR3 DNA sequence: TGTGCCAGCAGCTCTGACGGACCTACCTATGGCTACACCTTC. Its protein product is CASSSDGPTYGYTF. This sequence joins TRBV7-9 and TRBJ1-2; no definite D call. Germline assignment: CDR1 SEHNR and CDR2 FQNEAQ (reference sequence). This CDR3 region has 14 residues. The ends were cut back, 4 bases at V and 4 bases at J, with 13 bases in the middle.

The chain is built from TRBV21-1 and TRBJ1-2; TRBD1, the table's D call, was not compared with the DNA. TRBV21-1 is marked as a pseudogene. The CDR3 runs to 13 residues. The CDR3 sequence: CASSQQGKWDYTF. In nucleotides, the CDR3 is TGTGCCAGCAGCCAGCAGGGGAAGTGGGACTACACCTTC.

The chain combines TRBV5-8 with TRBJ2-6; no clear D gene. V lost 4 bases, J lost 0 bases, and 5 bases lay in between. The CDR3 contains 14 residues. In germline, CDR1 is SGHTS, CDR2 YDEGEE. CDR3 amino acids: CASSQSSGANVLTF. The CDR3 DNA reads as TGTGCCAGCAGCCAGAGCTCTGGGGCCAACGTCCTGACTTTC.

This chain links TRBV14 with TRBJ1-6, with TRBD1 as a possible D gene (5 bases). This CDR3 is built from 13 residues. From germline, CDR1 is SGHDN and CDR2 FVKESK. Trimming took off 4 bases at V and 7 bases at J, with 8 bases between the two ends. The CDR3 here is CASSRGVNSPLHF. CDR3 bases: TGTGCCAGCAGCCGAGGGGTGAATTCACCCCTCCACTTT.

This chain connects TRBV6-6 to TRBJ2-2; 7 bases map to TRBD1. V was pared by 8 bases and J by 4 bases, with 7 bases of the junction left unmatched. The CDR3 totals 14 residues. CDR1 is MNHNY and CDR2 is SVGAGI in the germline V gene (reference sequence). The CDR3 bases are TGTGCCAGCGTCGGGACAGAAAGCACCGGGGAGCTGTTTTTT. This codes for CASVGTESTGELFF.

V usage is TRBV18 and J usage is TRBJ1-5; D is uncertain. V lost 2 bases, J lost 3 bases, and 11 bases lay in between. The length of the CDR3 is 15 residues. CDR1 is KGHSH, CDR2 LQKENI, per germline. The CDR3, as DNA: TGTGCCAGCTCACCAACTAGCAACCTCAATCAGCCCCAGCATTTT. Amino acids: CASSPTSNLNQPQHF.

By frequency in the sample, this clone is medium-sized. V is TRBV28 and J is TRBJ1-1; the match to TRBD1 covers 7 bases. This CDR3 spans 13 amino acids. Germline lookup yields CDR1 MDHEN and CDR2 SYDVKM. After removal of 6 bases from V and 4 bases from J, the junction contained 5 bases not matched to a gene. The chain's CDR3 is CASSRDRVTEAFF. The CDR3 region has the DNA TGTGCCAGCAGCCGAGACAGGGTCACTGAAGCTTTCTTT.

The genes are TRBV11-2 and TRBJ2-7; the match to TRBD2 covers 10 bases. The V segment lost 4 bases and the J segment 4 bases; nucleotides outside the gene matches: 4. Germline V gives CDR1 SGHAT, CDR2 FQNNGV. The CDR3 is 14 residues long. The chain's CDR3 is CASSWSGGAYEQYF. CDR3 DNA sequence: TGTGCCAGCAGCTGGAGCGGGGGGGCGTACGAGCAGTACTTC.

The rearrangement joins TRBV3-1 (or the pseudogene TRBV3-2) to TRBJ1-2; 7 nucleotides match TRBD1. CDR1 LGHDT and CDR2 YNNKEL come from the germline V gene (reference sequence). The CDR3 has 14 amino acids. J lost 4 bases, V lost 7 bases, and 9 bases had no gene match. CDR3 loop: CASKLGQATYGYTF. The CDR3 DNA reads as TGTGCCAGCAAGCTAGGACAGGCCACCTATGGCTACACCTTC.

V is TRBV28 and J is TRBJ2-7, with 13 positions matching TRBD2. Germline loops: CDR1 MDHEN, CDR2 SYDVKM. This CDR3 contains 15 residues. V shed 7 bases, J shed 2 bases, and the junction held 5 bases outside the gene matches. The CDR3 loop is CASTAGLAGTYEQYF. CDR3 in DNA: TGTGCCAGCACCGCGGGACTAGCGGGGACCTACGAGCAGTACTTC.

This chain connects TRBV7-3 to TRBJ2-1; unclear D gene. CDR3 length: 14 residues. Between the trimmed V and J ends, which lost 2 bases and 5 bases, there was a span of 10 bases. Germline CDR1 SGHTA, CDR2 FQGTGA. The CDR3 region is CASSLPSLDNEQFF. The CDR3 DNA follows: TGTGCCAGCAGCTTACCCAGTCTGGACAATGAGCAGTTCTTC.

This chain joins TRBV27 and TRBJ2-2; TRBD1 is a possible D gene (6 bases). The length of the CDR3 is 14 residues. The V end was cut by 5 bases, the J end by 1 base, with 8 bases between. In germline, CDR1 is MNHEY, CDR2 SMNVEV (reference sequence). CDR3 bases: TGTGCCAGCAGTCCGGGACAGAACACCGGGGAGCTGTTTTTT. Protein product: CASSPGQNTGELFF.

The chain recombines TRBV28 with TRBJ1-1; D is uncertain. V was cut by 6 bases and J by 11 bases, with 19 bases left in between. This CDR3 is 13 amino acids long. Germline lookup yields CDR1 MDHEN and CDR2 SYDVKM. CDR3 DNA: TGTGCCAGCAGCGGAACCCGGAGCAACCGTGCTTTCTTT. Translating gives CASSGTRSNRAFF. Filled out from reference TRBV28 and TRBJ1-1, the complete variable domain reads DVKVTQSSRYLVKRTGEKVFLECVQDMDHENMFWYRQDPGLGLRLIYFSYDVKMKEKGDIPEGYSVSREKKERFSLILESASTNQTSMYLCASSGTRSNRAFFGQGTRLTVV.

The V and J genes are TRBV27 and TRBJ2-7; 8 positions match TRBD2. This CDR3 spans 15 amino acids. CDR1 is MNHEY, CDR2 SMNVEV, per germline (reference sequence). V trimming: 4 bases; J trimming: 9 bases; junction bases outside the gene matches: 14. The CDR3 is CASSSSWAGGQGQYF. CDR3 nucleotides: TGTGCCAGCAGTTCCTCCTGGGCGGGGGGCCAAGGGCAGTACTTC.